Following are 8 T cell receptor beta chains from one sample sequenced in a study of T cells in Graves' hyperthyroidism and ophthalmopathy. RNA transcripts yielded amplified TCR beta CDR3 regions. The HTBI primer set was used in a first-round RT-PCR of the TCR CDR3. One entry per CDR3 protein results from TCRdb running MiXCR on the multiplex PCR reads. This sample has a few hundred thousand distinct CDR3 sequences, with about 15% found just once. Material: blood. The receptor source for this set is a woman under 40 with Graves' hyperthyroidism that later progressed to Graves' ophthalmopathy.

In its sample, this clonotype was seen a few times. This rearrangement joins TRBV20-1 to TRBJ2-1, with 8 bases fitting TRBD2. V was clipped by 5 bases and J by 8 bases; unmatched bases: 23. Germline V CDR1 and CDR2: DFQATT, SNEGSKA (reference sequence). The length of the CDR3 is 18 residues. CDR3 sequence reads: CSASLRRASGSWWDEQFF. CDR3 coding DNA: TGCAGTGCTTCCCTTCGGAGGGCTAGCGGGTCTTGGTGGGATGAGCAGTTCTTC.

This clonotype came up many times. The rearrangement uses TRBV30 and TRBJ1-2; 10 nucleotides match TRBD1. This CDR3 has 14 residues. J was trimmed by 8 bases and V by 0 bases; bases with no gene match: 6. Germline CDR1 and CDR2: GTSNPN and SVGIG (reference sequence). CDR3 DNA sequence: TGTGCCTGGAGTGTAGGGACAGGGGTAAAGGGCTACACCTTC. It specifies CAWSVGTGVKGYTF.

The sample holds many counts of this clonotype. V is TRBV13 and J is TRBJ1-1; tentative D call: TRBD1 (5 bases). V was shortened by 5 bases and J by 8 bases, with 18 bases between the two germline ends. The CDR3 totals 14 residues. Germline V CDR1 and CDR2: PRHDT, FYEKMQ (reference sequence). The CDR3 nucleotides are TGTGCCAGCAGCCCCCTCGGGAGGTGGGACGAAGCTTTCTTT. As protein: CASSPLGRWDEAFF.

This clonotype appeared a few times. The chain combines TRBV7-9 with TRBJ1-2; D ambiguous. The CDR3 consists of 14 residues. CDR1 and CDR2 from the germline V gene are SEHNR and FQNEAQ (reference sequence). Trimming shortened V by 5 bases and J by 3 bases, and 13 bases separated the two germline ends. The CDR3 DNA follows: TGTGCCAGCAGCGCGCCTGGGAAGTACTATGGCTACACCTTC. It yields the protein CASSAPGKYYGYTF.

This clonotype was observed a few times. The chain combines TRBV28 with TRBJ1-5; perhaps TRBD1 as D (5 bases). Trimming took off 0 bases at V and 1 base at J, with 7 bases between the two ends. Germline V lookup: CDR1 MDHEN, CDR2 SYDVKM. The CDR3 totals 15 residues. CDR3 sequence: CASSLWAGSNQPQHF. The DNA of the CDR3 is TGTGCCAGCAGTTTATGGGCAGGGAGCAATCAGCCCCAGCATTTT.

The V call is TRBV20-1, the J call TRBJ2-2; the match to TRBD2 covers 10 bases. Germline V gene data show CDR1 as DFQATT and CDR2 as SNEGSKA (reference sequence). The CDR3 runs to 15 residues. J was trimmed by 3 bases and V by 3 bases; bases with no gene match: 4. CDR3 bases: TGCAGTGCTAGTATAGCGGGAGGATACACCGGGGAGCTGTTTTTT. Translation gives CSASIAGGYTGELFF.

This clonotype was seen at least ten times. The rearrangement uses TRBV27 and TRBJ2-1, with D unclear. The CDR3 length is 11 residues. CDR1 MNHEY and CDR2 SMNVEV come from the germline V gene (reference sequence). The V gene lost 7 bases and the J gene lost 7 bases, with 8 bases spanning the gap. CDR3 in amino acids: CASTLGNEQFF. Here the CDR3 DNA reads TGTGCCAGCACCTTGGGGAATGAGCAGTTCTTC.

Regarding this clonotype: This may be a read error: a much more frequent sequence differs by one nucleotide. The chain couples TRBV28 to TRBJ1-2; 7 bases align to TRBD1. The CDR3 runs 13 residues. CDR1 and CDR2 from the germline V gene are MDHEN and SYDVKM. The V and J ends lost 7 bases and 8 bases, in that order; junction bases with no gene match: 10. Here the CDR3 DNA reads TGTGCCAGCACCCTAAAGGGGGCGTGGGGCTACACCTTC. It specifies CASTLKGAWGYTF.